The 6 T cell receptor beta chains in this list originate from one sample, sequenced in a study of blood T cell repertoires in COVID-19. Assay: immunoSEQ multiplex PCR; the TCRdb copy retains only in-frame clones and omits some. The sample records some 390,000 clones, around 91% being singletons. Sequenced input: peripheral blood. The source is a woman in her thirties or forties with COVID-19, enrolled during active disease.

This clone appeared a single time. V gene TRBV7-9 combines with J gene TRBJ2-1; possibly TRBD2 for D (6 bases). Germline CDR1 reads SEHNR; CDR2 reads FQNEAQ (reference sequence). V dropped 1 base and J dropped 8 bases, with 15 bases sitting between them. The CDR3 consists of 15 residues. CDR3 in amino acids: CASSLGSPGVDEQFF. Written as DNA, the CDR3 is TGTGCCAGCAGCTTAGGTAGCCCGGGAGTAGATGAGCAGTTCTTC.

The chain couples TRBV7-9 to TRBJ1-1; 7 bases match TRBD1. This CDR3 spans 15 amino acids. Germline loops: CDR1 SEHNR, CDR2 FQNEAQ (reference sequence). Trimming cost V 5 bases and J 0 bases; bases outside gene matches: 6. CDR3: CASSPAGQLNTEAFF. In DNA form, the CDR3 reads TGTGCCAGCAGCCCGGCGGGACAGTTGAACACTGAAGCTTTCTTT.

This clone was seen only once. The chain couples TRBV27 to TRBJ1-1; the D gene is possibly TRBD1 (6 bases). This CDR3 contains 16 residues. V was trimmed by 5 bases and J by 6 bases, leaving 22 bases between them. Per the germline V gene, CDR1 is MNHEY and CDR2 is SMNVEV (reference sequence). This CDR3 is CASSPPPGRGGAEAFF. CDR3 nucleotides: TGTGCCAGCAGTCCTCCCCCCGGCAGGGGAGGGGCTGAAGCTTTCTTT.

The chain recombines TRBV6-5 with TRBJ1-2; weak D call: TRBD1 (5 bases). Germline V gives CDR1 MNHEY, CDR2 SVGAGI. The length of the CDR3 is 14 residues. The V end lost 5 bases, the J end lost 3 bases, and 13 bases lay between the germline ends. The CDR3 protein is CASSQSGTDYGYTF. The CDR3 DNA is TGTGCCAGCAGTCAATCCGGGACTGACTATGGCTACACCTTC.

This clone was seen a single time. The chain is built from TRBV7-9 and TRBJ1-1; 7 bases map to TRBD1. V trimming: 3 bases; J trimming: 2 bases; junction bases outside the gene matches: 6. There are 15 residues in the CDR3. Looked up from germline, CDR1 is SEHNR and CDR2 is FQNEAQ (reference sequence). The CDR3, as DNA: TGTGCCAGCAGCTTTACCGACAGGGTCAACACTGAAGCTTTCTTT. Translated, it gives CASSFTDRVNTEAFF.

The chain is built from TRBV5-1 and TRBJ2-5, with TRBD2 matching over 8 bases. CDR1 and CDR2 from the germline V gene are SGHRS and YFSETQ. The trim removed 6 bases at V and 1 base at J, leaving 5 bases unmatched. This CDR3 spans 14 amino acids. The CDR3 DNA reads as TGCGCCAGCAAGCCGGGGGGGCTCCAAGAGACCCAGTACTTC. This sequence encodes CASKPGGLQETQYF.